This TCR beta chain was documented in a study of T cell changes during pregnancy in multiple sclerosis. Sequencing was performed with immunoSEQ multiplex PCR; in TCRdb, only in-frame clones are kept and a portion is missing. This repertoire shows some 30,000 clones, roughly 94% found once; its top ten account for around 5%. V was pared by 3 bases and J by 2 bases, with 2 bases of the junction left unmatched. Germline values: CDR1 SGHNT, CDR2 YENEEA. This CDR3 spans 14 amino acids. This TCR was recovered from a female donor in good health, enrolled as a control in a pregnancy study. The material was peripheral blood, obtained in the first trimester of pregnancy. The rearrangement links TRBV11-3 to TRBJ2-5; 8 nucleotides line up with TRBD1. DNA for the CDR3: TGTGCCAGCAGCTTGGGACAGGATCAAGAGACCCAGTACTTC. It translates to CASSLGQDQETQYF.